Detailed here is one T cell receptor beta chain. The trim removed 4 bases at V and 2 bases at J, leaving 10 bases unmatched. The CDR3 has 19 amino acids. In germline, CDR1 is SGHAT, CDR2 FQNNGV. This specimen belongs to a study of blood T cell repertoires in COVID-19. Clones were sequenced by immunoSEQ multiplex PCR, and TCRdb holds only the in-frame ones, with some missing. The sample carries almost 400,000 clones, roughly 91% recorded once. Sequencing was done on a sample of PBMCs or T cells enriched from blood (not recorded which). The sequence derives from a woman aged 30 to 39 who had recovered from COVID-19. V usage is TRBV11-2 and J usage is TRBJ2-1; 14 bases agree with TRBD2. CDR3 DNA sequence: TGTGCCAGCAGCTCATTGACTAGCGGGAGGGCCACCCCCTACAATGAGCAGTTCTTC. It codes for CASSSLTSGRATPYNEQFF.